This TCR beta chain was sequenced in a study of shared clonotypes between healthy human individuals. Study findings and constraints: The study drew on few donors, limiting represented genetic and exposure-history diversity. Clonotype sharing among donors was thought likely to change with sequencing depth.

Of note for this clone: The target antigen is unknown.

Original handling: In the immunoSEQ data, sequences were junction-only and lacked quality scores, so filtering differed. Profiled with immunoSEQ multiplex PCR; TCRdb holds only in-frame clones, not every one. The V and J calls and the clone size are those of that table, but D and trimming were determined from the DNA. The sample records 2,100,000 or so clones, 90% to 97% being singletons. Adult donors, all healthy and HIV-negative, had no recent acute infections or vaccinations. Germline CDR1 reads SNHLY; CDR2 reads FYNNEI. The CDR3 consists of 14 residues. V was clipped by 7 bases and J by 2 bases, with 15 bases between them.

The TCR comes from a man in his late teens or twenties in good health. The V call is TRBV2, the J call TRBJ2-7; D gene uncertain. The sample consisted of naive CD4+ T cells sorted from blood. Subset described: CD45RA+ positively selected. CDR3 coding DNA: TGTGCCAGCAAGGTGGACCCTGCGGCCTACGAGCAGTACTTC. It encodes CASKVDPAAYEQYF.